A single sample gave rise to the 10 T cell receptor beta chains below, sequenced in a study of shared clonotypes between healthy human individuals. TCRdb's table, derived via immunoSEQ multiplex PCR, lists solely in-frame clones and lacks some. The sample carries roughly 2.4 million clones, approximately 96% recorded once. The specimen sequenced was naive CD4+ T cells sorted from blood. Sample subset: CD45RA+ positively selected. All receptors derive from a man younger than 30 in good health.

The chain employs TRBV7-9 and TRBJ2-7, with D possibly being TRBD2 (5 bases). The CDR3 covers 14 residues. Germline V gene data show CDR1 as SEHNR and CDR2 as FQNEAQ (reference sequence). Trimming removed 2 bases at V and 0 bases at J, with 8 bases between. The CDR3 here is CASSLTGNSYEQYF. In DNA, the CDR3 is TGTGCCAGCAGCTTAACCGGGAACTCCTACGAGCAGTACTTC.

About this clone itself: Other DNA sequences of this sample code for an identical CDR3. CDR3 residues: CASSPTSGNTGELFF. The CDR3 DNA sequence: TGTGCCAGCTCACCGACTAGCGGGAACACCGGGGAGCTGTTTTTT. The chain carries TRBV18 and TRBJ2-2; 9 nucleotides line up with TRBD2. With 3 bases clipped from V and 1 base from J, the junction kept 0 bases outside the gene matches. This CDR3 region has 15 residues. Germline V gene lookup returns CDR1 KGHSH and CDR2 LQKENI.

This clone was seen only once. The V gene is TRBV15, the J gene TRBJ1-3; possible D gene TRBD1, 6 bases. The germline V gene encodes CDR1 LNHNV and CDR2 YYDKDF (reference sequence). Between the trimmed V and J ends, which lost 5 bases and 4 bases, there was a span of 15 bases. The CDR3 length is 15 residues. DNA of the CDR3: TGTGCCACCAGCCATCCGCCCAGGGGAGGAAACACCATATATTTT. Residues: CATSHPPRGGNTIYF.

In its sample, this clone was seen once. V is TRBV9 and J is TRBJ1-2; D is unclear. Per germline, CDR1 SGDLS and CDR2 YYNGEE. This CDR3 has 13 residues. The V and J ends lost 4 bases and 7 bases respectively, with 14 bases between them. The CDR3: CASSPTSDFGYTF. The CDR3 nucleotides are TGTGCCAGCAGCCCCACCAGCGACTTTGGCTACACCTTC. The variable domain in full, with the rest retrieved from reference TRBV9 and TRBJ1-2, is DSGVTQTPKHLITATGQRVTLRCSPRSGDLSVYWYQQSLDQGLQFLIQYYNGEERAKGNILERFSAQQFPDLHSELNLSSLELGDSALYFCASSPTSDFGYTFGSGTRLTVV.

The chain links TRBV9 to TRBJ2-3; TRBD1 agrees at 10 bases. Germline CDR1 reads SGDLS; CDR2 reads YYNGEE. The CDR3 has 16 residues. The ends lost 0 bases at V and 2 bases at J; junction bases unmatched: 3. The CDR3 region is CASSVEGTGATDTQYF. DNA of the CDR3: TGTGCCAGCAGCGTAGAAGGGACAGGGGCCACAGATACGCAGTATTTT.

This chain uses TRBV2 with TRBJ1-1, with TRBD1 matching 7 bases. The CDR3 consists of 13 residues. Germline-derived CDR1 and CDR2 are SNHLY and FYNNEI. Trimming removed 6 bases from V and 5 bases from J; junction bases left unmatched: 6. CDR3 coding DNA: TGTGCCAGCAGGAGAACAGGGGATACTGAAGCTTTCTTT. Translated, it gives CASRRTGDTEAFF.

This chain uses TRBV6-1 with TRBJ2-7, with 8 positions matching TRBD2. The CDR3 runs 13 residues. Germline loops: CDR1 MNHNS, CDR2 SASEGT. V shed 5 bases and J 5 bases; nucleotides not matched to a gene: 5. CDR3 region: CASSPRGVDEQYF. CDR3 nucleotide sequence: TGTGCCAGCAGTCCGCGGGGGGTGGACGAGCAGTACTTC.

The gene calls are TRBV5-1 and TRBJ1-3, with D perhaps matching TRBD1 (5 bases). The germline V gene encodes CDR1 SGHRS and CDR2 YFSETQ. The CDR3 extends over 13 amino acids. The germline V and J ends were trimmed by 7 bases and 2 bases, with 10 bases remaining between them. CDR3: CASQGEAGNTIYF. The CDR3 DNA reads TGCGCCAGCCAGGGAGAAGCTGGAAACACCATATATTTT.

The chain recombines TRBV28 with TRBJ1-2; D is unresolved. Germline V gene data show CDR1 as MDHEN and CDR2 as SYDVKM. V dropped 7 bases and J dropped 3 bases, with 12 bases sitting between them. This CDR3 region has 13 residues. Written as DNA, the CDR3 is TGTGCCAGCACCCCGAGTAGACACTATGGCTACACCTTC. It encodes CASTPSRHYGYTF.

A single count supports this clone. The genes are TRBV7-6 and TRBJ2-7, with D maybe TRBD2 (5 bases). From germline, CDR1 is SGHVS and CDR2 FNYEAQ. The CDR3 length is 14 residues. V dropped 0 bases and J dropped 6 bases, with 12 bases sitting between them. The CDR3 spells CASSLADTSFEQYF. The CDR3 DNA follows: TGTGCCAGCAGCTTAGCCGATACTAGTTTCGAGCAGTACTTC.